The rows below give T cell receptor beta chains drawn from one sample of a study of cytomegalovirus exposure and HLA in healthy donors. Method: immunoSEQ multiplex PCR; TCRdb's copy keeps in-frame clones and lacks some. This sample has roughly 100,000 clones, with around 74% found just once. Sequences were obtained from PBMCs. The receptors were gathered from a man between 40 and 49 years old in good health and CMV-seropositive. Both conserved end residues are part of each CDR3. Fields, in order: clone size, J gene, D gene, V gene, CDR3 DNA, CDR3 protein. The D gene is left open where the match is weak. Part of the rows lack a size; the others show once, few, many or a class for expanded clones.

clone_size: few; j_call: TRBJ1-6; d_call: -; v_call: TRBV19; cdr3_nt: TGTGCCAGTGGGGGGAGTGTCGGAGGCAGGTCACCCCTCCACTTT; cdr3_aa: CASGGSVGGRSPLHF
clone_size: -; j_call: TRBJ2-1; d_call: -; v_call: TRBV4-1; cdr3_nt: TGCGCCAGCAGCCAAGATCTCGCGGGTGGGTACAATGAGCAGTTCTTC; cdr3_aa: CASSQDLAGGYNEQFF
clone_size: -; j_call: TRBJ2-7; d_call: -; v_call: TRBV28; cdr3_nt: TGTGCCAGCAGTCCTACGGCTGGCTGGGGAGACGAGCAGTACTTC; cdr3_aa: CASSPTAGWGDEQYF
clone_size: few; j_call: TRBJ2-5; d_call: -; v_call: TRBV2; cdr3_nt: TGTGCCAGCAGTGTTCAGGGCTCAAAGGAGACCCAGTACTTC; cdr3_aa: CASSVQGSKETQYF
clone_size: -; j_call: TRBJ1-1; d_call: TRBD1; v_call: TRBV4-1; cdr3_nt: TGCGCCAGCAGCCAAGAATCGAATGAGGGGGCAAACACTGAAGCTTTCTTT; cdr3_aa: CASSQESNEGANTEAFF
clone_size: -; j_call: TRBJ1-5; d_call: -; v_call: TRBV4-3; cdr3_nt: TGCGCCAGCAGCCAAGCTGTAGGGGTACAGCCCCAGCATTTT; cdr3_aa: CASSQAVGVQPQHF
clone_size: -; j_call: TRBJ2-7; d_call: -; v_call: TRBV6-5; cdr3_nt: TGTGCCAGCAGATGGGGGGGCGGACTATTAGAGCAGTACTTC; cdr3_aa: CASRWGGGLLEQYF
clone_size: -; j_call: TRBJ2-5; d_call: -; v_call: TRBV9; cdr3_nt: TGTGCCAGCAGCGTAGAACCCGCTACGTTGGAGACCCAGTACTTC; cdr3_aa: CASSVEPATLETQYF
clone_size: -; j_call: TRBJ2-1; d_call: TRBD1; v_call: TRBV15; cdr3_nt: TGTGCCACCAGCAGAGTATCAGGGGGCACCTACAATGAGCAGTTCTTC; cdr3_aa: CATSRVSGGTYNEQFF
clone_size: -; j_call: TRBJ2-5; d_call: TRBD1; v_call: TRBV10-3; cdr3_nt: TGTGCCATCAGTGAGTCGAGACAGGGGGTTTCAGAGACCCAGTACTTC; cdr3_aa: CAISESRQGVSETQYF
clone_size: few; j_call: TRBJ2-7; d_call: TRBD2; v_call: TRBV5-4; cdr3_nt: TGTGCCAGCAGCTTCCTAGCGGGGCCTTACGAGCAGTACTTC; cdr3_aa: CASSFLAGPYEQYF
clone_size: -; j_call: TRBJ2-3; d_call: TRBD1; v_call: TRBV29-1; cdr3_nt: TGCAGCACCTCGACAGGGGTTAGCACAGATACGCAGTATTTT; cdr3_aa: CSTSTGVSTDTQYF
clone_size: -; j_call: TRBJ1-2; d_call: -; v_call: TRBV28; cdr3_nt: TGTGCCAGCAGTTCGCCGACCGCGCAGCGGGGCTACACCTTC; cdr3_aa: CASSSPTAQRGYTF
clone_size: once; j_call: TRBJ1-2; d_call: TRBD1; v_call: TRBV27; cdr3_nt: TGTGCCACCAGCCGACAGGGAAACTATGGCTACACCTTC; cdr3_aa: CATSRQGNYGYTF
clone_size: -; j_call: TRBJ1-1; d_call: -; v_call: TRBV6-6; cdr3_nt: TGTGCCAGCAGTTACCTAGCCTATGAAGCTTTCTTT; cdr3_aa: CASSYLAYEAFF
clone_size: few; j_call: TRBJ1-6; d_call: -; v_call: TRBV11-2; cdr3_nt: TGTGCCAGCAGCTTAGCAGGGGCTGGTTCACCCCTCCACTTT; cdr3_aa: CASSLAGAGSPLHF
clone_size: few; j_call: TRBJ1-5; d_call: TRBD1; v_call: TRBV11-2; cdr3_nt: TGTGCCAGCAGTTTAAGACAGGGTATGAATCAGCCCCAGCATTTT; cdr3_aa: CASSLRQGMNQPQHF
clone_size: -; j_call: TRBJ2-5; d_call: TRBD1; v_call: TRBV28; cdr3_nt: TGTGCCAGCAGCCCGTTGACAGGGAGTCGGCAAGAGACCCAGTACTTC; cdr3_aa: CASSPLTGSRQETQYF
clone_size: -; j_call: TRBJ1-2; d_call: TRBD1; v_call: TRBV28; cdr3_nt: TGTGCCAGCAGTTTAGGGGGGACAGGGGGTGTATATGGCTACACCTTC; cdr3_aa: CASSLGGTGGVYGYTF
clone_size: few; j_call: TRBJ2-1; d_call: TRBD1; v_call: TRBV5-4; cdr3_nt: TGTGCCAGCAGTGGACAGGGGGCACAGTTCTTC; cdr3_aa: CASSGQGAQFF
clone_size: few; j_call: TRBJ1-2; d_call: -; v_call: TRBV28; cdr3_nt: TGTGCCAGCAGTTTTCGGCGGCCACGGTGGGGCTACACCTTC; cdr3_aa: CASSFRRPRWGYTF
clone_size: few; j_call: TRBJ1-6; d_call: -; v_call: TRBV7-8; cdr3_nt: TGTGCCAGCAGCAAGACAGATTCACCCCTCCACTTT; cdr3_aa: CASSKTDSPLHF
clone_size: -; j_call: TRBJ1-2; d_call: -; v_call: TRBV7-9; cdr3_nt: TGTGCCAGCAGCTCGGCGGGGGGGTATGGCTACACCTTC; cdr3_aa: CASSSAGGYGYTF
clone_size: -; j_call: TRBJ2-1; d_call: TRBD1; v_call: TRBV28; cdr3_nt: TGTGCCAGCAGTTCGCTCCGGGACAGGGTCTACAATGAGCAGTTCTTC; cdr3_aa: CASSSLRDRVYNEQFF
clone_size: once; j_call: TRBJ2-7; d_call: TRBD1; v_call: TRBV5-6; cdr3_nt: TGTGCCAGCAGCTTGGTGGCAGGGGGCGACGAGCAGTACTTC; cdr3_aa: CASSLVAGGDEQYF
clone_size: -; j_call: TRBJ2-3; d_call: -; v_call: TRBV9; cdr3_nt: TGTGCCAGCAGCGCAGAGACCCCCCCGGGAGATACGCAGTATTTT; cdr3_aa: CASSAETPPGDTQYF
clone_size: -; j_call: TRBJ2-2; d_call: TRBD2; v_call: TRBV5-6; cdr3_nt: TGTGCCAGCAGCTTCCCCCGCGGGGGGACACGCCTGAACACCGGGGAGCTGTTTTTT; cdr3_aa: CASSFPRGGTRLNTGELFF
clone_size: -; j_call: TRBJ2-7; d_call: TRBD2; v_call: TRBV5-4; cdr3_nt: TGTGCCAGCAGCTTGGCCGGACTAGCGGGAGTCAAGTACGAGCAGTACTTC; cdr3_aa: CASSLAGLAGVKYEQYF
clone_size: few; j_call: TRBJ2-3; d_call: TRBD2; v_call: TRBV28; cdr3_nt: TGTGCCAGCAGTTTATCGGCTAGCGGGGCCAGCACAGATACGCAGTATTTT; cdr3_aa: CASSLSASGASTDTQYF
clone_size: few; j_call: TRBJ1-1; d_call: -; v_call: TRBV5-4; cdr3_nt: TGTGCCAGCAGCTTGGATCCCCAGAACACTGAAGCTTTCTTT; cdr3_aa: CASSLDPQNTEAFF
clone_size: -; j_call: TRBJ2-1; d_call: TRBD2; v_call: TRBV7-3; cdr3_nt: TGTGCCAGCAGCCCACTAACTAGCGGGGACTACAATGAGCAGTTCTTC; cdr3_aa: CASSPLTSGDYNEQFF
clone_size: -; j_call: TRBJ1-2; d_call: -; v_call: TRBV7-9; cdr3_nt: TGTGCCAGCAGCCCGGACAGTAACTATGGCTACACCTTC; cdr3_aa: CASSPDSNYGYTF
clone_size: -; j_call: TRBJ1-1; d_call: TRBD1; v_call: TRBV6-5; cdr3_nt: TGTGCCAGCACCGCCGGGACAGGGGGCACTGAAGCTTTCTTT; cdr3_aa: CASTAGTGGTEAFF
clone_size: -; j_call: TRBJ2-7; d_call: -; v_call: TRBV2; cdr3_nt: TGTGCCAGCAGAACCGAGGGTTCCGAGCAGTACTTC; cdr3_aa: CASRTEGSEQYF
clone_size: -; j_call: TRBJ2-4; d_call: -; v_call: TRBV7-9; cdr3_nt: TGTGCCAGCAGCCGCGGACTCTCTCTAGCCAAAAACATTCAGTACTTC; cdr3_aa: CASSRGLSLAKNIQYF
clone_size: few; j_call: TRBJ2-1; d_call: -; v_call: TRBV6-5; cdr3_nt: TGTGCCAGCAGTTACTCGGTTCCAGGGTACAATGAGCAGTTCTTC; cdr3_aa: CASSYSVPGYNEQFF
clone_size: -; j_call: TRBJ2-3; d_call: TRBD1; v_call: TRBV5-4; cdr3_nt: TGTGCCAGCAGCTTGGAGGGGACAGGGAGTAGGCATACGCAGTATTTT; cdr3_aa: CASSLEGTGSRHTQYF
clone_size: -; j_call: TRBJ2-2; d_call: -; v_call: TRBV9; cdr3_nt: TGTGCCAGCAGCGTAGACGGGGCGAACACCGGGGAGCTGTTTTTT; cdr3_aa: CASSVDGANTGELFF
clone_size: -; j_call: TRBJ1-5; d_call: TRBD1; v_call: TRBV9; cdr3_nt: TGTGCCAGCAATTCGGGACAGGTCAATCAGCCCCAGCATTTT; cdr3_aa: CASNSGQVNQPQHF
clone_size: -; j_call: TRBJ2-7; d_call: TRBD1; v_call: TRBV29-1; cdr3_nt: TGCAGCGTTTCCCAGGACAGGGGGCCTGAGGGGCAGTACTTC; cdr3_aa: CSVSQDRGPEGQYF
clone_size: -; j_call: TRBJ2-7; d_call: -; v_call: TRBV18; cdr3_nt: TGTGCCAGCTCACCGGGGCGGCCGGACTACGAGCAGTACTTC; cdr3_aa: CASSPGRPDYEQYF
clone_size: -; j_call: TRBJ2-3; d_call: -; v_call: TRBV6-5; cdr3_nt: TGTGCCAGCAGACCGGACTACATCGGAAATACGCAGTATTTT; cdr3_aa: CASRPDYIGNTQYF
clone_size: -; j_call: TRBJ2-5; d_call: TRBD2; v_call: TRBV13; cdr3_nt: TGTGCCAGCAGCTTAGGTCGTTCAACCGGGGGGTTAGAGACCCAGTACTTC; cdr3_aa: CASSLGRSTGGLETQYF
clone_size: -; j_call: TRBJ1-4; d_call: -; v_call: TRBV7-8; cdr3_nt: TGTGCCAGCAGCTTTAGGTCCCCGGGGGAACTGTTTTTT; cdr3_aa: CASSFRSPGELFF
clone_size: -; j_call: TRBJ2-7; d_call: TRBD1; v_call: TRBV6-1; cdr3_nt: TGTGCCAGCAGTCTAGGACAGGGCTCCTACGAGCAGTACTTC; cdr3_aa: CASSLGQGSYEQYF
clone_size: -; j_call: TRBJ1-4; d_call: TRBD1; v_call: TRBV28; cdr3_nt: TGTGCCAGCAGCACGACACCGGACAGGGGGGTGTTTTTT; cdr3_aa: CASSTTPDRGVFF
clone_size: -; j_call: TRBJ1-3; d_call: -; v_call: TRBV6-1; cdr3_nt: TGTGCCAGCGGGGGGACGGCTGGAAACACCATATATTTT; cdr3_aa: CASGGTAGNTIYF
clone_size: -; j_call: TRBJ2-1; d_call: -; v_call: TRBV6-5; cdr3_nt: TGTGCCAGCAGTGGACTTTTTAACAATGAGCAGTTCTTC; cdr3_aa: CASSGLFNNEQFF
clone_size: -; j_call: TRBJ2-7; d_call: TRBD1; v_call: TRBV28; cdr3_nt: TGTGCCAGTAGTAACAGGGGGAATGAGTACGAGCAGTACTTC; cdr3_aa: CASSNRGNEYEQYF
clone_size: -; j_call: TRBJ1-1; d_call: -; v_call: TRBV11-3; cdr3_nt: TGTGCCAGCAGCTTAGATGAGTTCAGGGACACTGAAGCTTTCTTT; cdr3_aa: CASSLDEFRDTEAFF
clone_size: -; j_call: TRBJ1-4; d_call: TRBD1; v_call: TRBV18; cdr3_nt: TGTGCCAGCTCACCTGGACAGGGGAACGAAAAACTGTTTTTT; cdr3_aa: CASSPGQGNEKLFF
clone_size: -; j_call: TRBJ1-1; d_call: -; v_call: TRBV13; cdr3_nt: TGTGCCAGCAGCCAGGGACTGGGGTACACTGAAGCTTTCTTT; cdr3_aa: CASSQGLGYTEAFF
clone_size: -; j_call: TRBJ2-3; d_call: -; v_call: TRBV29-1; cdr3_nt: TGCAGCGGTGGACTGGGAGAGGGGCAGTATTTT; cdr3_aa: CSGGLGEGQYF
clone_size: once; j_call: TRBJ1-4; d_call: TRBD1; v_call: TRBV6-1; cdr3_nt: TGTGCCAGCAGTGAACCAGGACAGGGCTCTGAAAAACTGTTTTTT; cdr3_aa: CASSEPGQGSEKLFF